This entry lists 28 T cell receptor beta chains sequenced from one sample in a study of blood T cell repertoires in COVID-19. Assay: immunoSEQ multiplex PCR; the TCRdb copy retains only in-frame clones and omits some. This sample has about 210,000 clones; 70% to 90% occur once, and the top ten carry around 0.7%. The specimen sequenced was peripheral blood. The receptors derive from a man in his forties or fifties with acute or convalescent COVID-19.

The chain is built from TRBV6-2 or TRBV6-3 and TRBJ2-1; 7 bases fit TRBD2. This CDR3 has 19 residues. Germline CDR1 MNHEY, CDR2 SVGEGT. The trim removed 6 bases at V and 6 bases at J, leaving 23 bases unmatched. The CDR3 DNA reads as TGTGCCAGCAGCTCCCAATTATTAAGCGGGATAGGTGGTGGCAATGAGCAGTTCTTC. Its translation: CASSSQLLSGIGGGNEQFF.

The V and J genes are TRBV7-3 and TRBJ2-1; no definite D call. The CDR3 has 15 amino acids. The germline gives CDR1 SGHTA, CDR2 FQGTGA. The V end lost 1 base, the J end lost 6 bases, and 13 bases lay between the germline ends. Here the CDR3 DNA reads TGTGCCAGCAGCTTAAACAGTAGAGCCCCCAATGAGCAGTTCTTC. It is translated as CASSLNSRAPNEQFF. The complete variable domain, with remaining parts taken from reference TRBV7-3 and TRBJ2-1, reads GAGVSQTPSNKVTEKGKYVELRCDPISGHTALYWYRQSLGQGPEFLIYFQGTGAADDSGLPNDRFFAVRPEGSVSTLKIQRTERGDSAVYLCASSLNSRAPNEQFFGPGTRLTVL.

Only one count was recorded for this clone. V is TRBV7-2 and J is TRBJ1-1; D unclear. Germline assignment: CDR1 SGHTA and CDR2 FQGNSA. Deletions cut 5 bases from V and 1 base from J, with 11 bases between. CDR3 length: 14 residues. The CDR3 region is CASSPLRKNTEAFF. CDR3 nucleotides: TGTGCCAGCAGCCCGCTCAGGAAGAACACTGAAGCTTTCTTT.

V usage is TRBV7-2 and J usage is TRBJ2-5, with D possibly matching TRBD2 (5 bases). The length of the CDR3 is 14 residues. Deletions cut 7 bases from V and 1 base from J, with 13 bases between. In germline, CDR1 is SGHTA, CDR2 FQGNSA. The CDR3 DNA reads TGTGCCAGCATACCCTCGGGGTTCCAAGAGACCCAGTACTTC. Translating gives CASIPSGFQETQYF. The complete variable domain, with remaining parts taken from reference TRBV7-2 and TRBJ2-5, reads GAGVSQSPSNKVTEKGKDVELRCDPISGHTALYWYRQSLGQGLEFLIYFQGNSAPDKSGLPSDRFSAERTGGSVSTLTIQRTQQEDSAVYLCASIPSGFQETQYFGPGTRLLVL.

The chain combines TRBV19 with TRBJ1-2; TRBD1 matches at 8 bases. The V gene end was trimmed by 11 bases and the J gene end by 7 bases; junction bases not matched to a gene: 9. The germline CDR1 and CDR2 sequences are LNHDA and SQIVND (reference sequence). The CDR3 extends over 12 amino acids. CDR3 sequence reads: CAGSDREIGYTF. The CDR3 coding sequence is TGTGCCGGGTCGGACAGGGAAATTGGCTACACCTTC.

The rearrangement uses TRBV6-5 and TRBJ2-1; weak D call: TRBD2 (5 bases). The CDR3 totals 15 residues. V lost 0 bases, J lost 5 bases, and 11 bases lay in between. The germline gives CDR1 MNHEY, CDR2 SVGAGI. CDR3 amino acids: CASSYSQGGNNEQFF. CDR3 DNA: TGTGCCAGCAGTTACTCCCAAGGAGGAAACAATGAGCAGTTCTTC.

CDR3 amino acids: CASSKAVRVGKDDTGELFF. CDR3 sequence (DNA): TGTGCCAGCAGCAAAGCGGTCAGGGTGGGGAAGGACGACACCGGGGAGCTGTTTTTT. The V call is TRBV21-1, the J call TRBJ2-2; TRBD1, as called in the table, went unchecked against the DNA. TRBV21-1 counts as a pseudogene. This CDR3 has 19 residues.

The count of this clone is one. This chain connects TRBV7-2 to TRBJ2-5; no definite D call. The V and J ends lost 4 bases and 2 bases respectively, with 14 bases between them. The CDR3 extends over 15 amino acids. Per the germline V gene, CDR1 is SGHTA and CDR2 is FQGNSA. The CDR3 here is CASSSSGRIQETQYF. In DNA form, the CDR3 reads TGTGCCAGCAGCTCATCAGGCAGAATACAAGAGACCCAGTACTTC.

V usage is TRBV30 and J usage is TRBJ1-4, with TRBD1 matching 8 bases. J gave up 7 bases and V 2 bases, and 9 bases lay outside the gene matches. The CDR3 has 15 amino acids. The germline V gene encodes CDR1 GTSNPN and CDR2 SVGIG (reference sequence). The CDR3 reads CAWSRRGQGREKLFF. In nucleotides, the CDR3 is TGTGCCTGGAGTCGGAGAGGACAGGGACGTGAAAAACTGTTTTTT.

The J gene is TRBJ2-3, the V gene TRBV25-1; a possible D gene is TRBD1 (6 bases). The V end was cut by 4 bases, the J end by 2 bases, with 7 bases between. Germline V gives CDR1 MGHDK, CDR2 SYGVNS. This CDR3 comprises 13 residues. The chain's CDR3 is CASSGDNTDTQYF. The CDR3 nucleotides are TGTGCCAGCAGTGGGGACAACACAGATACGCAGTATTTT.

The chain links TRBV2 to TRBJ2-2; the match to TRBD2 covers 7 bases. V lost 6 bases, J lost 3 bases, and 4 bases stayed unmatched. Germline-derived CDR1 and CDR2 are SNHLY and FYNNEI. The CDR3 is made up of 14 amino acids. The CDR3 spells CASRTSRDTGELFF. The DNA for the CDR3 is TGTGCCAGCAGGACTAGCCGAGACACCGGGGAGCTGTTTTTT.

The chain has TRBV18 and TRBJ1-2; D possibly corresponds to TRBD1 (6 bases). Between the trimmed V and J ends, which lost 3 bases and 4 bases, there was a span of 15 bases. The V gene's germline CDR1 is KGHSH and CDR2 LQKENI. The CDR3 contains 15 residues. CDR3 protein: CASSPWDTITYGYTF. The CDR3 coding sequence is TGTGCCAGCTCACCGTGGGACACCATAACCTATGGCTACACCTTC.

This rearrangement joins TRBV9 to TRBJ1-4; 9 positions agree with TRBD1. The V and J ends lost 3 bases and 0 bases, in that order; junction bases with no gene match: 9. The CDR3 sequence is 18 residues long. The germline CDR1 and CDR2 sequences are SGDLS and YYNGEE. The chain's CDR3 is CASSGFTGGLATNEKLFF. CDR3 nucleotides: TGTGCCAGCAGCGGGTTCACAGGGGGCTTAGCAACTAATGAAAAACTGTTTTTT.

This clone was seen just once. The chain employs TRBV29-1 and TRBJ2-1; 8 nucleotides align to TRBD2. Germline CDR1 reads SQVTM; CDR2 reads ANQGSEA. The CDR3 covers 13 residues. The V gene end was trimmed by 8 bases and the J gene end by 4 bases; junction bases not matched to a gene: 7. The CDR3 region is CSLGGAEYNEQFF. The CDR3 bases are TGCAGCCTCGGGGGGGCCGAGTACAATGAGCAGTTCTTC.

V usage is TRBV5-1 and J usage is TRBJ2-5, with 9 nucleotides matching TRBD1. This CDR3 has 16 residues. Trimming cost V 0 bases and J 5 bases; bases outside gene matches: 8. Germline CDR1 reads SGHRS; CDR2 reads YFSETQ. DNA of the CDR3: TGCGCCAGCAGCTTGGTACCCGGGACAGGGCCGGAGACCCAGTACTTC. Protein sequence: CASSLVPGTGPETQYF.

The chain has TRBV3-1 (or the pseudogene TRBV3-2) and TRBJ1-4, with D uncertain. Trimming shortened V by 3 bases and J by 7 bases, and 12 bases separated the two germline ends. This CDR3 has 14 residues. Germline V gene sequence: CDR1 LGHDT, CDR2 YNNKEL (reference sequence). CDR3 in DNA: TGTGCCAGCAGCCAGAGGGCATTAGGTGAAAAACTGTTTTTT. As protein: CASSQRALGEKLFF.

The chain has TRBV6-2 or TRBV6-3 and TRBJ2-7; 10 nucleotides agree with TRBD2. Germline V gives CDR1 MNHEY, CDR2 SVGEGT. The CDR3 is made up of 16 amino acids. V lost 5 bases and J lost 7; bases outside the gene matches: 14. This CDR3 is CASSRPLSGRAGEQYF. For the CDR3, the DNA is TGTGCCAGCAGTCGCCCCCTCAGCGGGAGGGCGGGGGAGCAGTACTTC.

The V gene is TRBV27, the J gene TRBJ2-5; no clear D gene. This CDR3 region has 11 residues. The germline V and J ends were trimmed by 7 bases and 4 bases, with 7 bases remaining between them. CDR1 is MNHEY and CDR2 is SMNVEV in the germline V gene (reference sequence). This CDR3 reads CASILGETQYF. The CDR3 DNA reads as TGTGCCAGCATTCTAGGAGAGACCCAGTACTTC.

As DNA, the CDR3 is TGTGCCAGCAGCGGACCCGGGGGGTACGAGCAGTACTTC. It is translated as CASSGPGGYEQYF. V is TRBV9 and J is TRBJ2-7; 7 bases fit TRBD2. V shed 3 bases and J 4 bases; nucleotides not matched to a gene: 4. Germline V gives CDR1 SGDLS, CDR2 YYNGEE. The CDR3 is 13 amino acids.

The chain is built from TRBV5-1 and TRBJ2-7; the D gene is possibly TRBD1 (6 bases). CDR3 length equals 11 residues. Germline CDR1 reads SGHRS; CDR2 reads YFSETQ. The germline V and J ends were trimmed by 5 bases and 3 bases, with 6 bases remaining between them. The CDR3 coding sequence is TGCGCCAGCAGGACAGGCTACGAGCAGTACTTC. Protein product: CASRTGYEQYF.

V gene TRBV6-2 or TRBV6-3 combines with J gene TRBJ2-1; 7 bases map to TRBD2. The J segment lost 9 bases and the V segment lost 5 bases, leaving 10 bases of the junction unmatched. The germline V gene has CDR1 MNHEY and CDR2 SVGEGT. The CDR3 is made up of 14 amino acids. In nucleotides, the CDR3 is TGTGCCAGCAGTACTCCCCCCAAGCGGGGTGAGCAGTTCTTC. This encodes CASSTPPKRGEQFF.

V gene TRBV9 combines with J gene TRBJ2-5, with TRBD1 as a possible D gene (6 bases). Trimming removed 0 bases from V and 10 bases from J, with 16 bases in between. The CDR3 loop spans 14 amino acids. Germline loops: CDR1 SGDLS, CDR2 YYNGEE. The CDR3 coding sequence is TGTGCCAGCAGCGTAGGAGTGGGGGCTGGAGGCCAGTACTTC. Translated: CASSVGVGAGGQYF.

This chain links TRBV5-4 with TRBJ2-5; 9 bases map to TRBD2. The CDR3 is made up of 15 amino acids. Germline V gene lookup returns CDR1 SGHNT and CDR2 YYREEE (reference sequence). The V and J ends lost 4 bases and 5 bases, in that order; junction bases with no gene match: 9. The CDR3 coding sequence is TGTGCCAGCAGCCTGCGGGGGGGCCACGGGGAGACCCAGTACTTC. Protein product: CASSLRGGHGETQYF. The whole variable domain, filled in from reference TRBV5-4 and TRBJ2-5, reads ETGVTQSPTHLIKTRGQQVTLRCSSQSGHNTVSWYQQALGQGPQFIFQYYREEENGRGNFPPRFSGLQFPNYSSELNVNALELDDSALYLCASSLRGGHGETQYFGPGTRLLVL.

The rearrangement joins TRBV3-1 (or the pseudogene TRBV3-2) to TRBJ1-2, with no clear D. Trimming removed 4 bases from V and 4 bases from J, with 16 bases in between. Germline-derived CDR1 and CDR2 are LGHDT and YNNKEL (reference sequence). CDR3 length: 15 amino acids. The CDR3 DNA sequence: TGTGCCAGCAGCCTTGGGCGGGAGATCTCCTATGGCTACACCTTC. Protein sequence: CASSLGREISYGYTF.

The chain couples TRBV5-5 to TRBJ1-6, with TRBD1 matching over 12 bases. V shed 0 bases and J 5 bases; nucleotides not matched to a gene: 6. Germline-derived CDR1 and CDR2 are SGHKS and YYEKEE (reference sequence). This CDR3 comprises 18 residues. CDR3 region: CASSLGHGTGGNNSPLHF. For the CDR3, the DNA is TGTGCCAGCAGCTTGGGACACGGGACAGGGGGCAATAATTCACCCCTCCACTTT.

J is TRBJ2-1 and V is TRBV7-3, with TRBD1 matching over 10 bases. The V gene's germline CDR1 is SGHTA and CDR2 FQGTGA. V was pared by 5 bases and J by 4 bases, with 5 bases of the junction left unmatched. The CDR3 is 15 amino acids. CDR3 sequence: CASSLDRGQYNEQFF. The CDR3 DNA sequence: TGTGCCAGCAGCCTAGACAGGGGGCAATACAATGAGCAGTTCTTC.

The rearrangement links TRBV20-1 to TRBJ1-1, with D unresolved. The CDR3 is 11 residues long. CDR1 is DFQATT, CDR2 SNEGSKA, per germline (reference sequence). Trimming left V 6 bases short and J 5 bases short, with 10 bases between. The CDR3 DNA is TGCAGTGCCCCGCAGAATACTGAAGCTTTCTTT. Translating gives CSAPQNTEAFF.

J is TRBJ1-2 and V is TRBV15; no firm D call. V was clipped by 0 bases and J by 6 bases, with 17 bases between them. Germline CDR1 and CDR2: LNHNV and YYDKDF (reference sequence). CDR3 length equals 16 residues. CDR3 sequence reads: CATSRDGRERGHGYTF. The CDR3 region has the DNA TGTGCCACCAGCAGAGACGGACGGGAAAGAGGTCATGGCTACACCTTC.